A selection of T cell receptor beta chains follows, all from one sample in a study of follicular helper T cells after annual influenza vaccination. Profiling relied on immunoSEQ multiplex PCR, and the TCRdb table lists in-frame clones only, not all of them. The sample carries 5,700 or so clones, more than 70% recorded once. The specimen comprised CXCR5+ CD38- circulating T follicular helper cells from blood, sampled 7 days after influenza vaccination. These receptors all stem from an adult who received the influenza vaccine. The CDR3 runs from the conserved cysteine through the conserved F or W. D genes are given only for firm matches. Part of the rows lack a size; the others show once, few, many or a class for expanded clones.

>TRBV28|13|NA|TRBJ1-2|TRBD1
TGTGCCAGCAGTGCGGGACAGGGGATCGGCTACACCTTC
CASSAGQGIGYTF
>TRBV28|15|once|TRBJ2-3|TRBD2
TGTGCCAGCAGTAGCGGGAGCCAGGGCACAGATACGCAGTATTTT
CASSSGSQGTDTQYF
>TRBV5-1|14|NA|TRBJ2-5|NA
TGCGCCAGCAGCTTGGTGAGCAGGGAAGAGACCCAGTACTTC
CASSLVSREETQYF
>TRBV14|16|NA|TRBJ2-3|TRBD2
TGTGCCAGCAGCCAACCGGGACTAGCGAGCACAGATACGCAGTATTTT
CASSQPGLASTDTQYF
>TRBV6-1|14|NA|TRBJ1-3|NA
TGTGCCAGCAGTGCAGGGGCTTCGGGAAACACCATATATTTT
CASSAGASGNTIYF
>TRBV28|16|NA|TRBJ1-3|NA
TGTGCCAGCAGGATACCCGGCGCGGGTGGGGGAAACACCATATATTTT
CASRIPGAGGGNTIYF
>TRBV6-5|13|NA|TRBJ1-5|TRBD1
TGTGCCAGCAGCCCCGACAGGGGACAGCCCCAGCATTTT
CASSPDRGQPQHF
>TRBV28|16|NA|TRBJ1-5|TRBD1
TGTGCCAGCAGTTTACACAGTCCCGGGACAGGGAAACCCCAGCATTTT
CASSLHSPGTGKPQHF
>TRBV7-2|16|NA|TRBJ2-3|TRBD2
TGTGCCAGCAGCGTTAGGACTAGCGGGAGGACAGATACGCAGTATTTT
CASSVRTSGRTDTQYF
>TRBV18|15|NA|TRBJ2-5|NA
TGTGCCAGCTCACCCCCAGGGACATCGGTTGAGACCCAGTACTTC
CASSPPGTSVETQYF
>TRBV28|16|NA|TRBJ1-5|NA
TGTGCCAGCAGTTATCTTTTAGGAGTTAGCAATCAGCCCCAGCATTTT
CASSYLLGVSNQPQHF
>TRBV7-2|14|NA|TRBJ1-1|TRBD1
TGTGCCAGCAGCAACCGACAGGGGAGGACTGAAGCTTTCTTT
CASSNRQGRTEAFF
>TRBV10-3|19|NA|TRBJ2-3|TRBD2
TGTGCCTCCACGCCAAGGGCTAGCGGGGGCCGGGCTAGCACAGATACGCAGTATTTT
CASTPRASGGRASTDTQYF
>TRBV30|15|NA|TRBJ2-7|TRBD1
TGTGCCTGGAAAGGTCTGGGGACAGCAGCCTACGAGCAGTACTTC
CAWKGLGTAAYEQYF
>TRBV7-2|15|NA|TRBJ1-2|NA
TGTGCCAGCAGCTTAGGGTCCTCCGGCGGCTATGGCTACACCTTC
CASSLGSSGGYGYTF
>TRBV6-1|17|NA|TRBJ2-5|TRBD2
TGTGCCAGCAGTGAACTTCGGGTAGCGGGGGTTGGGGAGACCCAGTACTTC
CASSELRVAGVGETQYF